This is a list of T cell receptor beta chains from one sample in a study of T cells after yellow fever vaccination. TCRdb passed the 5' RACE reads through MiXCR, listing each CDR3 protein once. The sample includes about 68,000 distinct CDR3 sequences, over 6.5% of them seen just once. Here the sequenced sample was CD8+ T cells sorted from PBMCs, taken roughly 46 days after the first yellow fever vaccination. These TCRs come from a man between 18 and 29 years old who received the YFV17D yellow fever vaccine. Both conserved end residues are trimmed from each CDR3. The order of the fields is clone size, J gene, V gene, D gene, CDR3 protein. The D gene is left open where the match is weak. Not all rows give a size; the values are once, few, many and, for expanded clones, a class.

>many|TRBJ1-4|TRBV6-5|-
ASSYSIRSLNEKLF
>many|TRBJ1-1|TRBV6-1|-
ATSEGDRSEAF
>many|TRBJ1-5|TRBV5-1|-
ASSLDGGDNQPQH
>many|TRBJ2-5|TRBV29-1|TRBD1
SVEDLLDRGQETQY
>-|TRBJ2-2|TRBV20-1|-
SAPAGARTGELF
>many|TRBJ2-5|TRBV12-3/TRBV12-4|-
ASSPHVGPQETQY
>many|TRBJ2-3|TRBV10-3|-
AISDRSTDTQY
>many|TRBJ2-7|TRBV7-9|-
ASSLEQGDYEQY
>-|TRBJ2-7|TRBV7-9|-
ASSSQGSNEQY
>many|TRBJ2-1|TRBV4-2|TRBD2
ASSGPAGGYSNEQF
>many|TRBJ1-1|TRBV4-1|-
ASSLEGEGAEAF
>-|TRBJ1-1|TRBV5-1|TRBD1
ASSLAWTGGTEAF
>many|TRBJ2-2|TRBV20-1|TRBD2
SARDGAGWRGGPGELF
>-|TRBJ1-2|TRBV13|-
ASSLGLRGEDYGYT
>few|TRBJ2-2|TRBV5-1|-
ASSPPRTGVPNTGELF
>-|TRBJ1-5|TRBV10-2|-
ASSGGSRGGPQH
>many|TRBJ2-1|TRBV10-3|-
AISEPPLGGGQFSSYNEQF
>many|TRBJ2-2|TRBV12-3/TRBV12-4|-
ASSDDLKNTGELF
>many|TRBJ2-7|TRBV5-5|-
ASSWGPSRVMAYEQY
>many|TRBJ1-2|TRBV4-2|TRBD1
ASSQDGQGVYGYT
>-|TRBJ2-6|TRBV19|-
ASSIAEHAFSGANVLT
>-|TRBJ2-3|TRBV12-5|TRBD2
ASGGTSGGSDTQY
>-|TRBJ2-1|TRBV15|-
ATKVTGSSYNEQF
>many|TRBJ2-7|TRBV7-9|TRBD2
ASSSAAGLAPQY
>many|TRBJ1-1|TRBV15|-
VTQPTPNTEAF
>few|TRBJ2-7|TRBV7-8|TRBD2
ASSLERTRKSPYEQY
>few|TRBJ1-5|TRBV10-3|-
AIAAADSNQPQH
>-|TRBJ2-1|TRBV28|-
ARGPGLQHNEQF